This T cell receptor (beta chain) derives from a study of immune heterogeneity within non-small cell lung tumors. In the study overall: Histology included a few squamous cell carcinomas, nine to ten non-squamous carcinomas and 1 unspecified tumor.

CDR3 length equals 16 residues. CDR1 MNHEY and CDR2 SVGAGI come from the germline V gene. The V gene lost 0 bases and the J gene lost 4 bases, with 16 bases spanning the gap. The starting template was genomic DNA from bulk tumor, around 610 ng per sample. Biopsies, several per primary tumor and spaced far apart, were collected during surgery. Patients underwent curative surgery for untreated, newly diagnosed non-small cell lung cancer. Study findings and constraints: For the most part, the T-cell receptor beta clonotypes present at high frequency were distinct from one individual patient to the next. Multiple tumor sites within a patient showed recurrence of identical dominant CDR3 beta clonotypes; site-unique high-frequency clones were present as well.

Multiplex PCR relied on 32 V and 13 J primers to amplify TCR beta CDR3. Via MiXCR, TCRdb re-called the multiplex PCR reads, giving one row per CDR3 protein. Of under 35,000 distinct CDR3 sequences in the sample, around 26% are singletons; the top ten hold roughly 4%. This clonotype was observed at least ten times. Antigen specificity is unknown. The gene calls are TRBV6-5 and TRBJ2-7; D remains ambiguous. Sequencing was performed on lung tumor tissue. The sequence was obtained from a man aged 40-50 years with non-small cell lung cancer. The CDR3: CASSYSSLGMGYEQYF. The CDR3 DNA reads as TGTGCCAGCAGTTACTCGAGTCTGGGGATGGGGTACGAGCAGTACTTC.